This T cell receptor beta chain is from a study of T cell responses to AZD1222 COVID-19 vaccine. As concerns this clone: Its antigen remains unidentified.

Here immunoSEQ multiplex PCR was the method, and the copy in TCRdb shows in-frame clones only, minus some. Of about 180,000 clones listed, around nine tenths were seen once; the top ten hold 2% to 3%. Study-wide findings and caveats: Dominant CD4 TCR responses targeted spike regions 160-218 and 743-854. None of the repertoires were sampled until the peak T cell response had passed. Following two doses of AZD1222, Spike-specific TCR breadth and depth rose. The donors showed a predominance of white British ancestry and of females, with possible underestimation of clonal diversity.

The V gene lost 0 bases and the J gene lost 7 bases, with 15 bases spanning the gap. This CDR3 has 15 amino acids. Per the germline V gene, CDR1 is MNHNS and CDR2 is SASEGT. This material consisted of peripheral blood, taken on day 0 of AZD1222 vaccination. The receptor was derived from an adult in good health. V gene TRBV6-1 combines with J gene TRBJ1-1, with D possibly being TRBD1 (5 bases). The DNA of the CDR3 is TGTGCCAGCAGTGAAGCAAGGGGCCGCCGGGGTGAAGCTTTCTTT. The encoded protein is CASSEARGRRGEAFF.